The 30 T cell receptor beta chains reported below all come from one sample, sequenced in a study of graft-versus-host responses after intestinal transplantation. Processing of graft tissue released intraepithelial and lamina propria lymphocytes. TCRdb's copy holds only in-frame clones and misses some; the assay was immunoSEQ multiplex PCR. The table records 15,000 to 20,000 clones, 75% to 85% of them present only once. The sequenced sample was ileum tissue, obtained approximately 97 days after intestinal transplant. Receptors originate from a human patient who received an intestinal transplant, so some T cells may come from the graft donor.

The chain combines TRBV11-1 with TRBJ1-1; tentative D call: TRBD1 (5 bases). CDR1 is SGHAT and CDR2 is FQDESV in the germline V gene (reference sequence). This CDR3 spans 13 amino acids. Between the trimmed V and J ends, which lost 5 bases and 5 bases, there was a span of 12 bases. The CDR3 DNA reads TGTGCCAGCAGCCCTTTATGGGGGACTGAAGCTTTCTTT. This gives the protein CASSPLWGTEAFF. Full variable domain (missing parts from reference TRBV11-1 and TRBJ1-1): EAEVAQSPRYKITEKSQAVAFWCDPISGHATLYWYRQILGQGPELLVQFQDESVVDDSQLPKDRFSAERLKGVDSTLKIQPAELGDSAMYLCASSPLWGTEAFFGQGTRLTVV.

This chain connects TRBV28 to TRBJ2-1; TRBD2 might be the D (6 bases). Germline lookup yields CDR1 MDHEN and CDR2 SYDVKM. The V end was cut by 6 bases, the J end by 2 bases, with 20 bases between. The CDR3 consists of 17 residues. The CDR3 loop reads CASSLLVGDSPYNEQFF. CDR3 in DNA: TGTGCCAGCAGCCTACTGGTAGGGGACTCTCCCTACAATGAGCAGTTCTTC.

This clone was seen only once. The V call is TRBV27, the J call TRBJ2-1; unclear D gene. The CDR3 has 13 amino acids. V gave up 4 bases and J gave up 9 bases, with 13 bases separating them. Germline lookup yields CDR1 MNHEY and CDR2 SMNVEV (reference sequence). Written as DNA, the CDR3 is TGTGCCAGCAGTTCCTATTGGGCTAGTGAGCAGTTCTTC. This gives the protein CASSSYWASEQFF.

The rearrangement links TRBV28 to TRBJ1-1; D perhaps matches TRBD1 (6 bases). V was clipped by 2 bases and J by 4 bases, with 8 bases between them. CDR1 and CDR2 from the germline V gene are MDHEN and SYDVKM. The CDR3 loop spans 13 amino acids. The CDR3 region has the DNA TGTGCCAGCAGTTTACAGGGGTCCACTGAAGCTTTCTTT. Protein sequence: CASSLQGSTEAFF.

V gene TRBV5-6 combines with J gene TRBJ2-5; D remains ambiguous. This CDR3 is 13 amino acids long. With 2 bases removed from V and 5 bases from J, the gap between germline ends came to 10 bases. Germline loops: CDR1 SGHDT, CDR2 YYEEEE. The CDR3 protein is CASSLEPEETQYF. In DNA form, the CDR3 reads TGTGCCAGCAGCTTAGAGCCCGAGGAGACCCAGTACTTC.

The rearrangement links TRBV21-1 to TRBJ2-6; the D call in the table, TRBD1, was not verified against the DNA. TRBV21-1 is marked as a pseudogene. The CDR3 has 18 residues. CDR3 residues: CASSTWDRGRKRANVLTF. In DNA form, the CDR3 reads TGTGCCAGCAGCACCTGGGACAGGGGGCGAAAAAGGGCCAACGTCCTGACTTTC.

The chain joins TRBV5-1 to TRBJ1-6, with 8 bases aligning to TRBD1. CDR1 and CDR2 from the germline V gene are SGHRS and YFSETQ. This CDR3 contains 16 residues. V dropped 2 bases and J dropped 5; count of bases not matched to a gene: 6. CDR3: CASSFDRGQNNSPLHF. CDR3 DNA sequence: TGCGCCAGCAGCTTTGACAGGGGTCAGAATAATTCACCCCTCCACTTT. Based on the CDR3 plus reference TRBV5-1 and TRBJ1-6, the full variable domain is KAGVTQTPRYLIKTRGQQVTLSCSPISGHRSVSWYQQTPGQGLQFLFEYFSETQRNKGNFPGRFSGRQFSNSRSEMNVSTLELGDSALYLCASSFDRGQNNSPLHFGNGTRLTVT.

The chain recombines TRBV7-7 with TRBJ1-5; no clear D. Looked up from germline, CDR1 is SSHAT and CDR2 is FNYEAQ (reference sequence). The V end lost 1 base, the J end lost 0 bases, and 13 bases lay between the germline ends. This CDR3 has 17 amino acids. The CDR3 here is CASSLEGRLYSNQPQHF. The CDR3 coding sequence is TGTGCCAGCAGCTTAGAGGGCAGATTATATAGCAATCAGCCCCAGCATTTT.

The chain is built from TRBV27 and TRBJ2-1, with TRBD2 identical over 9 bases. V was clipped by 3 bases and J by 3 bases; unmatched bases: 9. CDR3 size: 17 residues. Germline CDR1 is MNHEY and CDR2 is SMNVEV (reference sequence). The CDR3 bases are TGTGCCAGCAGTTTTAGCGTAGTAGCGGGGGTCTACAATGAGCAGTTCTTC. Translating gives CASSFSVVAGVYNEQFF.

The chain carries TRBV5-6 and TRBJ1-1; tentative D call: TRBD1 (5 bases). The V end was cut by 3 bases, the J end by 7 bases, with 25 bases between. Germline values: CDR1 SGHDT, CDR2 YYEEEE. The CDR3 loop spans 17 amino acids. Written as DNA, the CDR3 is TGTGCCAGCAGCTGGATGGGCCAGGGATCGGTTCTTATTGAAGCTTTCTTT. Protein product: CASSWMGQGSVLIEAFF. The full variable domain, its missing parts supplied by reference TRBV5-6 and TRBJ1-1, is DAGVTQSPTHLIKTRGQQVTLRCSPKSGHDTVSWYQQALGQGPQFIFQYYEEEERQRGNFPDRFSGHQFPNYSSELNVNALLLGDSALYLCASSWMGQGSVLIEAFFGQGTRLTVV.

This clone was picked up one time. V and J are TRBV5-5 and TRBJ1-2; D is uncertain. The germline V gene encodes CDR1 SGHKS and CDR2 YYEKEE (reference sequence). CDR3 length: 14 amino acids. The germline V and J ends were trimmed by 4 bases and 5 bases, with 15 bases remaining between them. The DNA of the CDR3 is TGTGCCAGCAGCCGCCGGGCCAGCTCATATGGCTACACCTTC. It codes for CASSRRASSYGYTF.

This chain connects TRBV2 to TRBJ2-4, with a possible D match to TRBD1 (6 bases). This CDR3 has 15 amino acids. Looked up from germline, CDR1 is SNHLY and CDR2 is FYNNEI. Trimming cost V 8 bases and J 0 bases, with 14 bases left between them. The CDR3 DNA follows: TGTGCCAGCCTCTCCGGACAGTTAGCCAAAAACATTCAGTACTTC. Encoded protein: CASLSGQLAKNIQYF.

This chain connects TRBV4-1 to TRBJ2-7, with D uncertain. Trimming left V 6 bases short and J 0 bases short, with 3 bases between. The CDR3 length is 11 residues. Germline-derived CDR1 and CDR2 are MGHRA and YSYEKL. The chain's CDR3 is CASRDSYEQYF. The CDR3 DNA follows: TGCGCCAGCAGGGACTCCTACGAGCAGTACTTC.

The chain links TRBV7-2 to TRBJ2-7; tentatively, D is TRBD1 or TRBD2 (5 bases each). The germline gives CDR1 SGHTA, CDR2 FQGNSA. CDR3 length equals 15 residues. V lost 1 base and J 1 base, leaving 11 bases between the germline ends. The chain's CDR3 is CASSLGLQESYEQYF. CDR3 nucleotide sequence: TGTGCCAGCAGCTTAGGACTACAGGAGTCCTACGAGCAGTACTTC.

The V gene is TRBV25-1, the J gene TRBJ2-7, with a weak D call TRBD2 (6 bases). The germline V and J ends were trimmed by 4 bases and 3 bases, with 10 bases remaining between them. Germline CDR1 is MGHDK and CDR2 is SYGVNS. This CDR3 spans 13 amino acids. CDR3 in amino acids: CASSGGGIYEQYF. The CDR3 DNA is TGTGCCAGCAGTGGAGGAGGGATCTACGAGCAGTACTTC.

This chain connects TRBV2 to TRBJ1-5, with TRBD1 as a possible D gene (5 bases). The CDR3 runs 15 residues. CDR1 is SNHLY and CDR2 is FYNNEI in the germline V gene. Trimming pared 3 bases from V and 1 base from J, leaving 10 bases between. The CDR3 nucleotides are TGTGCCAGCAGTGACTGGGACCGGAGCAATCAGCCCCAGCATTTT. Its protein product is CASSDWDRSNQPQHF.

The genes are TRBV5-4 and TRBJ1-1; D remains unclear. The germline gives CDR1 SGHNT, CDR2 YYREEE (reference sequence). The CDR3 runs 14 residues. Trimming shortened V by 0 bases and J by 1 base, and 7 bases separated the two germline ends. The CDR3 nucleotides read TGTGCCAGCAGCTTGGGACGGTGGAACACTGAAGCTTTCTTT. This sequence encodes CASSLGRWNTEAFF.

V gene TRBV6-6 combines with J gene TRBJ2-5; D not resolved. CDR3 length: 14 amino acids. V lost 0 bases, J lost 3 bases, and 8 bases lay in between. CDR1 MNHNY and CDR2 SVGAGI come from the germline V gene (reference sequence). The CDR3 is CASSYSFLEETQYF. DNA of the CDR3: TGTGCCAGCAGTTACTCGTTTCTGGAAGAGACCCAGTACTTC.

The chain couples TRBV5-1 to TRBJ1-4; 11 nucleotides agree with TRBD1. The CDR3 is 15 amino acids. The junction had 2 bases not matched to a gene; V was cut back by 0 bases and J by 7 bases. The germline V gene encodes CDR1 SGHRS and CDR2 YFSETQ. The CDR3 region has the DNA TGCGCCAGCAGCTTGGAAGGGACAGGGGGTGAAAAACTGTTTTTT. As protein: CASSLEGTGGEKLFF.

This clone showed up just a few times. The chain has TRBV7-9 and TRBJ2-6, with D perhaps TRBD1 or TRBD2 (5 bases each). CDR3 size: 16 residues. The V end lost 5 bases, the J end lost 0 bases, and 11 bases lay between the germline ends. Germline assignment: CDR1 SEHNR and CDR2 FQNEAQ (reference sequence). Here the CDR3 reads CASSARGTSGANVLTF. In DNA, the CDR3 is TGTGCCAGCAGCGCGAGAGGGACCTCTGGGGCCAACGTCCTGACTTTC.

V and J are TRBV27 and TRBJ2-7, with 9 bases matching TRBD1. From germline, CDR1 is MNHEY and CDR2 SMNVEV (reference sequence). V shed 2 bases, J shed 5 bases, and the junction held 7 bases outside the gene matches. This CDR3 region has 15 residues. DNA of the CDR3: TGTGCCAGCAGTTTAGTGACAGGGGGTAGGCACGAGCAGTACTTC. Encoded protein: CASSLVTGGRHEQYF.

The rearrangement uses TRBV16 and TRBJ2-3, with a tentative D call TRBD2 (5 bases). Germline V lookup: CDR1 KGHSY, CDR2 FQNENV. V was clipped by 1 base and J by 5 bases, with 10 bases between them. The CDR3 covers 14 residues. The CDR3 spells CASSQWTRGDTQYF. In DNA form, the CDR3 reads TGTGCCAGCAGCCAATGGACTCGAGGAGATACGCAGTATTTT.

The V call is TRBV7-2, the J call TRBJ2-7; 8 bases line up with TRBD2. V shed 5 bases, J shed 0 bases, and the junction held 9 bases outside the gene matches. CDR1 SGHTA and CDR2 FQGNSA come from the germline V gene. The CDR3 has 16 residues. This CDR3 is CASSPTLAVNSYEQYF. CDR3 coding DNA: TGTGCCAGCAGCCCAACACTAGCGGTCAACTCCTACGAGCAGTACTTC. Supplemented by reference TRBV7-2 and TRBJ2-7, the full variable domain reads GAGVSQSPSNKVTEKGKDVELRCDPISGHTALYWYRQSLGQGLEFLIYFQGNSAPDKSGLPSDRFSAERTGGSVSTLTIQRTQQEDSAVYLCASSPTLAVNSYEQYFGPGTRLTVT.

This sequence joins TRBV9 and TRBJ2-2; 10 nucleotides align to TRBD2. The CDR3 has 15 residues. From germline, CDR1 is SGDLS and CDR2 YYNGEE. V lost 3 bases to trimming and J lost 4 bases; unmatched junction nucleotides: 3. This CDR3 reads CASSETSGVTGELFF. CDR3 bases: TGTGCCAGCAGCGAAACTAGCGGGGTCACCGGGGAGCTGTTTTTT.

V is TRBV5-1 and J is TRBJ2-3; D is uncertain. Germline assignment: CDR1 SGHRS and CDR2 YFSETQ. Deletions cut 0 bases from V and 0 bases from J, with 5 bases between. The CDR3 has 14 amino acids. As DNA, the CDR3 is TGCGCCAGCAGCTTGGGGCTCAGCACAGATACGCAGTATTTT. As protein: CASSLGLSTDTQYF.

This clone occurred once. This rearrangement joins TRBV7-3 to TRBJ2-7; 7 bases agree with TRBD1. Looked up from germline, CDR1 is SGHTA and CDR2 is FQGTGA. The junction had 6 bases not matched to a gene; V was cut back by 5 bases and J by 2 bases. There are 14 residues in the CDR3. The CDR3 bases are TGTGCCAGCAGCGTGACAGGGAATACCTACGAGCAGTACTTC. Translation gives CASSVTGNTYEQYF. The full variable domain, with the rest looked up from reference TRBV7-3 and TRBJ2-7, is GAGVSQTPSNKVTEKGKYVELRCDPISGHTALYWYRQSLGQGPEFLIYFQGTGAADDSGLPNDRFFAVRPEGSVSTLKIQRTERGDSAVYLCASSVTGNTYEQYFGPGTRLTVT.

CDR3 nucleotides: TGCGCCAGCAGCCAAATGCCTAGCGGGAGGGCTACGCAGTATTTT. It codes for CASSQMPSGRATQYF. The chain is built from TRBV4-1 and TRBJ2-3, with 12 nucleotides matching TRBD2. The trim removed 2 bases at V and 8 bases at J, leaving 5 bases unmatched. The CDR3 consists of 15 residues. Germline lookup yields CDR1 MGHRA and CDR2 YSYEKL.

The chain is built from TRBV18 and TRBJ1-5, with 10 bases lining up with TRBD1. Germline CDR1 and CDR2: KGHSH and LQKENI. The CDR3 runs to 17 residues. Unmatched junction bases numbered 9, after V lost 4 bases and J lost 3 bases. The CDR3 protein is CASSLNRDRGSNQPQHF. Here the CDR3 DNA reads TGTGCCAGCTCACTAAACCGGGACAGGGGATCCAATCAGCCCCAGCATTTT.

The chain carries TRBV4-1 and TRBJ2-3, with 10 bases matching TRBD2. The CDR3 is made up of 17 amino acids. CDR1 and CDR2 from the germline V gene are MGHRA and YSYEKL. V dropped 1 base and J dropped 2; count of bases not matched to a gene: 6. This CDR3 reads CASSQGYSGRFTDTQYF. CDR3 DNA: TGCGCCAGCAGCCAAGGTTATAGCGGGAGGTTCACAGATACGCAGTATTTT.

The V gene is TRBV7-3, the J gene TRBJ1-1, with D unclear. This CDR3 is 13 amino acids long. Germline CDR1 and CDR2: SGHTA and FQGTGA. Trimming left V 3 bases short and J 5 bases short, with 10 bases between. The CDR3 bases are TGTGCCAGCAGCTTGGTTGGGAGGACTGAAGCTTTCTTT. Amino acids: CASSLVGRTEAFF.